This T cell receptor (beta chain) was documented in a study of OX40 agonist ivuxolimab in advanced cancers. The repertoire was sequenced with immunoSEQ multiplex PCR; TCRdb's copy has only in-frame clones and lacks some. The repertoire has around 57,000 clones, about 79% of them found once; the top ten carry roughly 2.3%. The germline CDR1 and CDR2 sequences are SQVTM and ANQGSEA. CDR3 length: 13 amino acids. Trimming removed 3 bases from V and 2 bases from J, with 10 bases in between. Here the sequenced sample was CD4+ or CD8+ T cells sorted from blood, taken in a trial of the OX40 agonist ivuxolimab. The source is an adult with an advanced solid tumor such as melanoma, head and neck, liver or kidney cancer. The chain links TRBV29-1 to TRBJ2-5; D not certain. The CDR3 bases are TGCAGCGTTGATACGGGTTCACAAGAGACCCAGTACTTC. It translates to CSVDTGSQETQYF.